This T cell receptor beta chain was found in a study of blood T cell repertoires in COVID-19. About the research overall: Specimens from acute and convalescent COVID-19 originated in the United States, Italy and Spain. Sources were T cells, B-cell-depleted T cells, or PBMCs; the material itself was cDNA or gDNA.

Under the authors' procedure: Reference gene primer amplification yielded estimated nucleated cell counts. This table comes from immunoSEQ multiplex PCR, and its TCRdb copy is limited to in-frame clones, with some not included. The V and J calls and clone size come from that table; D and trimming were worked out from the DNA. This repertoire shows around 180,000 clones, approximately 85% found once; its top ten account for 2.5% to 3.5%. This clone was counted between two and nine times. V lost 5 bases, J lost 6 bases, and 14 bases lay in between. There are 14 residues in the CDR3. Germline CDR1 MNHEY, CDR2 SMNVEV (reference sequence).

The sequencing sample was made of peripheral blood. The TCR was taken from a man in his sixties with acute or convalescent COVID-19. The V gene is TRBV27, the J gene TRBJ1-5, with no clear D. The CDR3 loop reads CASSPRSSGQPQHF. The CDR3 DNA is TGTGCCAGCAGTCCCCGTAGTTCGGGTCAGCCCCAGCATTTT.